The rows below give T cell receptor beta chains drawn from one sample of a study of T cell responses to AZD1222 COVID-19 vaccine. Sequencing was performed with immunoSEQ multiplex PCR; in TCRdb, only in-frame clones are kept and a portion is missing. The sample has approximately 150,000 clones, roughly nine tenths seen once; the top ten hold roughly 2.5%. The sequencing here drew on peripheral blood, taken on day 0 of AZD1222 vaccination. Receptor source: an adult in good health. The CDR3 runs from the conserved cysteine through the conserved F or W. The D gene is left open where the match is weak. A clone size is listed for some rows: how often the clone was seen (once, few, many), or a class if it is expanded.

length: 15
size: .
V: TRBV20-1
J: TRBJ2-3
D: TRBD2
DNA: TGCAGTGCTAGTAGCGGGGAGTGGGGTACAGATACGCAGTATTTT
CDR3: CSASSGEWGTDTQYF

length: 15
size: .
V: TRBV15
J: TRBJ2-1
D: TRBD2
DNA: TGTGCCACCAGCAGAGGGGTTCAACGGGAGGATGAGCAGTTCTTC
CDR3: CATSRGVQREDEQFF

length: 16
size: .
V: TRBV4-2
J: TRBJ1-1
D: .
DNA: TGTGCCAGCAGCCAGGGGGGACGGGGGAGTAACACTGAAGCTTTCTTT
CDR3: CASSQGGRGSNTEAFF

length: 14
size: .
V: TRBV27
J: TRBJ1-5
D: .
DNA: TGTGCCAGCAGTTTATCAGGTACAGGCCAGCCCCAGCATTTT
CDR3: CASSLSGTGQPQHF

length: 13
size: .
V: TRBV12-3/TRBV12-4
J: TRBJ1-4
D: .
DNA: TGTGCCAGCGGAGCAGGCGTACCCGAAAAACTGTTTTTT
CDR3: CASGAGVPEKLFF

length: 15
size: .
V: TRBV6-6
J: TRBJ1-1
D: TRBD1
DNA: TGTGCCAGCAGAAATACAGGGGGCATGAACACTGAAGCTTTCTTT
CDR3: CASRNTGGMNTEAFF

length: 15
size: .
V: TRBV6-5
J: TRBJ1-1
D: TRBD1
DNA: TGTGCCAGCAGGACTGCCGGGACAGGGGGTACTGAAGCTTTCTTT
CDR3: CASRTAGTGGTEAFF

length: 12
size: .
V: TRBV30
J: TRBJ2-7
D: TRBD2
DNA: TGTGCCAGTAGCGGGAGAGTCAACGAGCAGTACTTC
CDR3: CASSGRVNEQYF

length: 15
size: .
V: TRBV7-9
J: TRBJ2-7
D: TRBD2
DNA: TGTGCCAGCAGCTTGGTGGTGGGAGGGCCCCACGAGCAGTACTTC
CDR3: CASSLVVGGPHEQYF

length: 14
size: once
V: TRBV12-5
J: TRBJ2-1
D: TRBD1
DNA: TGTGCTATCACGTGGGGGACAGCCTCCAATGAGCAGTTCTTC
CDR3: CAITWGTASNEQFF

length: 15
size: .
V: TRBV7-9
J: TRBJ2-7
D: TRBD1
DNA: TGTGCCAGCAGCCTGGCGGGACAGGGGCGTTCCGAGCAGTACTTC
CDR3: CASSLAGQGRSEQYF

length: 16
size: once
V: TRBV3-1/TRBV3-2
J: TRBJ2-3
D: TRBD2
DNA: TGTGCCAGCAGCCAAGGGGGCGGGAGGGCCACAGATACGCAGTATTTT
CDR3: CASSQGGGRATDTQYF

length: 15
size: .
V: TRBV27
J: TRBJ1-6
D: .
DNA: TGTGCCAGCAGACTAGGGACATCGAAAGGGGCACCCCTCCACTTT
CDR3: CASRLGTSKGAPLHF

length: 14
size: .
V: TRBV7-9
J: TRBJ1-5
D: .
DNA: TGTGCCAGCAGCTTAGCGGGGGTAGGGCAGCCCCAGCATTTT
CDR3: CASSLAGVGQPQHF

length: 13
size: .
V: TRBV5-1
J: TRBJ1-1
D: .
DNA: TGCGCCAGCAGCTTGTCTCTGAACACTGAAGCTTTCTTT
CDR3: CASSLSLNTEAFF

length: 12
size: once
V: TRBV19
J: TRBJ2-2
D: .
DNA: TGTGCCGTCGGCGCAAGCACCGGGGAGCTGTTTTTT
CDR3: CAVGASTGELFF

length: 15
size: .
V: TRBV5-1
J: TRBJ2-7
D: .
DNA: TGCGCCAGCAGCCGGGGCCAAGTCGTCTCCTACGAGCAGTACTTC
CDR3: CASSRGQVVSYEQYF

length: 12
size: once
V: TRBV12-3/TRBV12-4
J: TRBJ2-1
D: .
DNA: TGTGCCAGCAGTTTCTCCTACAATGAGCAGTTCTTC
CDR3: CASSFSYNEQFF

length: 15
size: .
V: TRBV27
J: TRBJ2-3
D: .
DNA: TGTGCCAGCAGTTTATCGATAACCCCCACAGATACGCAGTATTTT
CDR3: CASSLSITPTDTQYF

length: 16
size: .
V: TRBV24-1
J: TRBJ2-1
D: .
DNA: TGTGCCACCAGTGATCCTCAATCGAGCTCCTACAATGAGCAGTTCTTC
CDR3: CATSDPQSSSYNEQFF

length: 14
size: once
V: TRBV3-1/TRBV3-2
J: TRBJ1-6
D: TRBD1
DNA: TGTGCCAGCAGACTAGGGGGCCTGGATTCACCCCTCCACTTT
CDR3: CASRLGGLDSPLHF

length: 15
size: .
V: TRBV5-1
J: TRBJ2-1
D: TRBD2
DNA: TGCGCCAGCAGCTTGGTAGCGGGAGTCTTCAATGAGCAGTTCTTC
CDR3: CASSLVAGVFNEQFF

length: 15
size: .
V: TRBV19
J: TRBJ2-1
D: TRBD1
DNA: TGTGCCAGTAGTGAACCGGGACAGGGGGCCGGTGAGCAGTTCTTC
CDR3: CASSEPGQGAGEQFF

length: 16
size: once
V: TRBV9
J: TRBJ1-1
D: .
DNA: TGTGCCAGCAGCCCAAGTTTGATGGGACTAACAATAGAAGCTTTCTTT
CDR3: CASSPSLMGLTIEAFF

length: 13
size: few
V: TRBV19
J: TRBJ1-2
D: .
DNA: TGTGCCAGTAGTATGTCTCAGCCACGCGGCTACACCTTC
CDR3: CASSMSQPRGYTF

length: 16
size: .
V: TRBV9
J: TRBJ2-5
D: TRBD2
DNA: TGTGCCAGCAGCGTAGCTAGCGGGAGGGCCGGGGAGACCCAGTACTTC
CDR3: CASSVASGRAGETQYF

length: 17
size: .
V: TRBV7-2
J: TRBJ2-7
D: TRBD1
DNA: TGTGCCAGCAGCTCTATCTCGACAGGGTCTAGCTCCTACGAGCAGTACTTC
CDR3: CASSSISTGSSSYEQYF

length: 17
size: once
V: TRBV5-1
J: TRBJ2-2
D: TRBD2
DNA: TGCGCCAGCAGCCGGGGACTAGCGGGAGGGCCCGTCGGGGAGCTGTTTTTT
CDR3: CASSRGLAGGPVGELFF

length: 15
size: .
V: TRBV7-9
J: TRBJ2-2
D: .
DNA: TGTGCCAGCAGCTTGGGCAGGGTGAACACCGGGGAGCTGTTTTTT
CDR3: CASSLGRVNTGELFF

length: 15
size: .
V: TRBV6-4
J: TRBJ2-4
D: .
DNA: TGTGCCAGGGGGGACAACAGGGTGTCCAAAAACATTCAGTACTTC
CDR3: CARGDNRVSKNIQYF

length: 16
size: .
V: TRBV5-3
J: TRBJ1-4
D: .
DNA: TGTGCCAGAAGCAGCAAAAGACAGGTGGTAGGAGAAAAACTGTTTTTT
CDR3: CARSSKRQVVGEKLFF

length: 11
size: .
V: TRBV29-1
J: TRBJ1-2
D: .
DNA: TGCAGCGGTGACAGTAACTATGGCTACACCTTC
CDR3: CSGDSNYGYTF